This TCR beta chain comes out of a study of identical twins. Findings and limits, study-wide: Insertion counts were lower in abundant cord blood beta clonotypes, a trend that memory repertoires did not show. Zero-insertion findings could be partly confounded by invariant cells (MAIT and iNKT cells).

V lost 4 bases to trimming and J lost 1 base, with 8 bases between them. The CDR3 is 13 residues long. CDR1 and CDR2 from the germline V gene are MGHRA and YSYEKL. A universal primer site came from template switching; cDNA carried unique molecular identifiers. Each CDR3 protein gets one entry after TCRdb re-called the 5' RACE reads with MiXCR. The profile shows approximately 590,000 distinct CDR3 sequences, 9.5% to 10% of them singletons. In its sample, this clonotype was seen many times. As yet, its antigen is unknown. This same sample was also part of a study on yellow fever vaccine responses in identical twins. That investigation notes: The authors reported partly convergent, partly personalized vaccine responses in identical twins.

The origin of this receptor is a woman between 18 and 30 years old in good health. The chain recombines TRBV4-1 with TRBJ2-7; D uncertain. The sequenced sample was PBMCs. The CDR3 coding sequence is TGCGCCAGCAGCCCCCACGGATCCTACGAGCAGTACTTC. It specifies CASSPHGSYEQYF.